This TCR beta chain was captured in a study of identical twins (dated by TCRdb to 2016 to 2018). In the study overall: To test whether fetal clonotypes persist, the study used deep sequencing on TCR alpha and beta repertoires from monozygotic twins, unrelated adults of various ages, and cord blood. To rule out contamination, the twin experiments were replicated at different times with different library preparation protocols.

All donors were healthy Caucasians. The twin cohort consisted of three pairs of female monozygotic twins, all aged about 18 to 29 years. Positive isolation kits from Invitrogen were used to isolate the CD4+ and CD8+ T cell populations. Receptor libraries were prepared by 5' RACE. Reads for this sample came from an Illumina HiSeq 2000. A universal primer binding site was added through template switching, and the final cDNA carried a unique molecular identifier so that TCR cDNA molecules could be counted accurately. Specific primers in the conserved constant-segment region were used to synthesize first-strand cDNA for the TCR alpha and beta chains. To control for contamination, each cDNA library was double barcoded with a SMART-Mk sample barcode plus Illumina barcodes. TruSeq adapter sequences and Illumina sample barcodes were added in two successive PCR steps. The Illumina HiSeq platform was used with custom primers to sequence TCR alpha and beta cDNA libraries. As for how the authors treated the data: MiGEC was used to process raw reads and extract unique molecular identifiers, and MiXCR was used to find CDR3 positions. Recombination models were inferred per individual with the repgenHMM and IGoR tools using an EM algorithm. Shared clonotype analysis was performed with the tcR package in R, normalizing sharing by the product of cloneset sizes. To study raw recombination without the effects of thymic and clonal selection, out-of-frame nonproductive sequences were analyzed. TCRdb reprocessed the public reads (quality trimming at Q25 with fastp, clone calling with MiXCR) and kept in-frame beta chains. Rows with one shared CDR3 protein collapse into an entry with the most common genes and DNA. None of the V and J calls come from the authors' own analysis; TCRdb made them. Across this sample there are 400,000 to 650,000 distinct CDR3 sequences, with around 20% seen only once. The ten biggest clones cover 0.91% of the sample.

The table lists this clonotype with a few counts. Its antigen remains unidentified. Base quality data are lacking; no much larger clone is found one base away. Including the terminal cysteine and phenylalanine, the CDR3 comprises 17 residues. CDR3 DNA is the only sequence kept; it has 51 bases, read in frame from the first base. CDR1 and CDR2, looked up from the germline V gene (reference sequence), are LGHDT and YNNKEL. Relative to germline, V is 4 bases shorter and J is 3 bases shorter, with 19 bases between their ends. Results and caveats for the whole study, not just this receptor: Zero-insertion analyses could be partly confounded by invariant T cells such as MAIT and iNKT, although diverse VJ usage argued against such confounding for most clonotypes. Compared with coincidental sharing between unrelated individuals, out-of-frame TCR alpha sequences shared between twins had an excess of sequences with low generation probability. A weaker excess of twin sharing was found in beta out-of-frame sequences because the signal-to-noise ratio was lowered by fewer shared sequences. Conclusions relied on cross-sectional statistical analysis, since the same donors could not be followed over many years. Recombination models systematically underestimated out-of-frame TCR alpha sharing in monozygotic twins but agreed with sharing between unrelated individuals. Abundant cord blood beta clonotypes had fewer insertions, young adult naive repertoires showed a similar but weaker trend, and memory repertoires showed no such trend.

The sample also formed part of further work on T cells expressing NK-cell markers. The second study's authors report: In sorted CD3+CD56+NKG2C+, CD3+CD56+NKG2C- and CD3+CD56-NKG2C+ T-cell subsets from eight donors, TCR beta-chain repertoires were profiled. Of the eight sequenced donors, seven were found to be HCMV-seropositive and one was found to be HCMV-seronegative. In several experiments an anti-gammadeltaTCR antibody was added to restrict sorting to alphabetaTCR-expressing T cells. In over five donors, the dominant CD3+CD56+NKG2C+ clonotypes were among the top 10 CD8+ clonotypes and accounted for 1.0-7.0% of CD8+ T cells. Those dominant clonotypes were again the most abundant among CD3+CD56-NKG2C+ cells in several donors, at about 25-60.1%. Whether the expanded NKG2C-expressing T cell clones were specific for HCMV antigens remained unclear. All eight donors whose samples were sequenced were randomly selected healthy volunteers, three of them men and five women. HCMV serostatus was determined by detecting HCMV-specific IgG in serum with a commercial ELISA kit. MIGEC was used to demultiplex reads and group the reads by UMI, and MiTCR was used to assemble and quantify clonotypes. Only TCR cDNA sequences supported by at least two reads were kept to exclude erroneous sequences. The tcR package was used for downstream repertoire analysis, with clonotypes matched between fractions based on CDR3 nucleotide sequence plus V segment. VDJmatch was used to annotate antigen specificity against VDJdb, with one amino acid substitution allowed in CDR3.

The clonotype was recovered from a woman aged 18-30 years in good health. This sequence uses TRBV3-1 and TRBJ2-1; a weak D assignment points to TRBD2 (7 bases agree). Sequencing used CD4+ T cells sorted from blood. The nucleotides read TGTGCCAGCAGCCCCTCAAGAGGGGGGGGGCACTACAATGAGCAGTTCTTC. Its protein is CASSPSRGGGHYNEQFF.